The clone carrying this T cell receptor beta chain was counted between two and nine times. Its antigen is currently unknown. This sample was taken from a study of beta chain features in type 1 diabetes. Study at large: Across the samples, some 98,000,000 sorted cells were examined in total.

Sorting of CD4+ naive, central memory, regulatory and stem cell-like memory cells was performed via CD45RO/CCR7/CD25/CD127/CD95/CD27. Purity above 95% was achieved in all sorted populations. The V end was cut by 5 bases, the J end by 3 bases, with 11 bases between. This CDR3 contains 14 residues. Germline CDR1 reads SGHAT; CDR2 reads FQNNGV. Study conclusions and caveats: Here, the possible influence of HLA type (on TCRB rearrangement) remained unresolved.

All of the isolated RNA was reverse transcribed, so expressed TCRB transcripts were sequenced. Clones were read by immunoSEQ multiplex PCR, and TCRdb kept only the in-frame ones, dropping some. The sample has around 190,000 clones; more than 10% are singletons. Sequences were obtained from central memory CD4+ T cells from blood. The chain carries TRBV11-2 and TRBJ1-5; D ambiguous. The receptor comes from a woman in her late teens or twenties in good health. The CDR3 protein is CASSLKHSNQPQHF. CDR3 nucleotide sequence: TGTGCCAGCAGCCTAAAGCATTCCAATCAGCCCCAGCATTTT.